This T cell receptor beta chain was found in a study of blood T cell repertoires in COVID-19. Looking at the study overall: Some COVID-19 samples were acute and others convalescent; all came from the United States, Italy and Spain. T cells, B-cell-depleted T cells, or PBMCs provided the cDNA or gDNA that served as material.

In the source study's methods: Reference gene primer amplification gave nucleated cell count estimates. Sequenced by immunoSEQ multiplex PCR; TCRdb stores in-frame clones only, minus some. V, J and clone size were drawn from that table, and D and trimming were deduced from the DNA. This sample yields about 340,000 clones, of which around 83% are seen a single time; about 2.7% belongs to the top ten. The germline V and J ends were trimmed by 5 bases and 1 base, with 9 bases remaining between them. The CDR3 totals 13 residues. Germline V gene sequence: CDR1 GTSNPN, CDR2 SVGIG (reference sequence). Sequenced material: peripheral blood. The V call is TRBV30, the J call TRBJ1-5; weak D call: TRBD1 (5 bases). This sequence was found in a man aged 30-40 years with active or convalescent COVID-19. Here the CDR3 DNA reads TGTGCCTGGGCCCGACAGAGCAATCAGCCCCAGCATTTT. As protein: CAWARQSNQPQHF.